The clone carrying this T cell receptor (beta chain) was found once. What it binds is unknown. The entry originates in a study of cytomegalovirus exposure and HLA in healthy donors. Study-wide findings and caveats: The study assumed roughly uniform donor sequencing depth for presence/absence analyses. In vitro, a few CMV-associated chains proved specific for CMV antigens.

The CDR3 loop spans 14 amino acids. The J segment lost 4 bases and the V segment lost 5 bases, leaving 5 bases of the junction unmatched. The germline CDR1 and CDR2 sequences are LNHDA and SQIVND (reference sequence). 13 Jbeta primers and 60 Vbeta primers were used for the PCR. Libraries were prepared by immunoSEQ multiplex PCR; TCRdb keeps only in-frame clonotypes and omits some of them. The sample lists 110,000 to 150,000 clones, more than 7.5% occurring once. The sequencing sample was made of PBMCs. This chain links TRBV19 with TRBJ2-3, with TRBD1 identical over 8 bases. The source of this sequence is a man in his forties or fifties in good health and CMV-seronegative. The CDR3 protein is CASSPGQGPDTQYF. In DNA form, the CDR3 reads TGTGCCAGTAGTCCTGGACAGGGCCCAGATACGCAGTATTTT.